One sample yielded the 4 T cell receptor beta chains listed below, sequenced in a study of monozygotic twins with inflammatory bowel disease. Reprocessing the 5' RACE reads, TCRdb reports a single entry for every CDR3 protein and omits DNA. The table lists 170,000 or so distinct CDR3 sequences. Sequencing was performed on blood. The source is a human donor with ulcerative colitis or Crohn's disease, or a healthy co-twin of an affected twin (not recorded which).

The chain employs TRBV30 and TRBJ2-2. CDR3 length equals 14 residues. Germline V gene sequence: CDR1 GTSNPN, CDR2 SVGIG (reference sequence). The chain's CDR3 is CAWGRQLNTGELFF.

The chain combines TRBV5-1 with TRBJ2-3. CDR1 and CDR2 from the germline V gene are SGHRS and YFSETQ. The CDR3 consists of 15 residues. CDR3 sequence: CASSGRLSSTDTQYF.

This chain uses TRBV4-2 with TRBJ1-2; TCRdb picks TRBD1, but there is no DNA to check that call. The germline gives CDR1 LGHNA, CDR2 YNFKEQ. CDR3 size: 20 residues. This CDR3 reads CASSQGGFRVPGFGENGYTF.

The CDR3: CASSFRGHISAGNTIYF. The chain couples TRBV6-5 to TRBJ1-3; TCRdb gives TRBD1 as the D gene, but with no DNA this cannot be confirmed. The CDR3 consists of 17 residues. The germline gives CDR1 MNHEY, CDR2 SVGAGI.